Listed below are T cell receptor beta chains from one sample, sequenced in a study of cytomegalovirus exposure and HLA in healthy donors. Sequencing was performed with immunoSEQ multiplex PCR; in TCRdb, only in-frame clones are kept and a portion is missing. The table shows about 200,000 clones, with around 80% occurring only once. The sequenced sample was PBMCs. These receptors were taken from a boy aged 2-15 years in good health and CMV-seronegative. Both conserved end residues are part of each CDR3.

V gene,CDR3 protein
TRBV30,CAWSEGQGDAKLFF
TRBV29-1,CSVVGTINNEQFF
TRBV28,CASNPTTGPTDTQYF
TRBV6-5,CASSYSGTATYEQYF
TRBV7-9,CASSSGGTYEQYF
TRBV6-5,CASSPAGGAKGEQYF
TRBV7-3,CASSPVAGGFSEQYF
TRBV11-2,CASSLDLGQGILGYTF
TRBV29-1,CSVAGRQVYGYTF
TRBV27,CASSSSGGNYNEQFF
TRBV4-1,CASSQGLGQEVEQYF
TRBV30,CAWSKLAGSTDTQYF
TRBV20-1,CSALSNYGYTF
TRBV5-1,CASSLTEAGNTIYF
TRBV5-1,CASSSTGGNSGANVLTF
TRBV11-2,CASRFLGASGSMQQETQYF
TRBV6-1,CASSGGTSAGELFF
TRBV7-2,CASSVGQGTEAFF
TRBV4-1,CASSQGTCEAFF
TRBV6-1,CASSELAYGYTF
TRBV7-9,CASSPKAGEASFSDTQYF
TRBV12-5,CASRISGGGNEQFF
TRBV7-8,CASSLGSRDQPQHF
TRBV19,CASSLELAVNTGELFF
TRBV19,CASRRYGTSVGETQYF
TRBV29-1,CSVGKTSYEQYF
TRBV7-8,CASRQGELVTEAFF